The entry below gives a single T cell receptor beta chain sequence along with its context. What it recognizes is unknown. The data originate from a study of cytomegalovirus exposure and HLA in healthy donors. The PCR used 60 Vbeta and 13 Jbeta primers. Study processing details: In a later analysis, about 11 million of tens of millions of unique beta chains occurred in at least two donors. The repertoire was sequenced with immunoSEQ multiplex PCR; TCRdb's copy has only in-frame clones and lacks some. That table furnishes V, J and clone size, whereas the DNA furnished D and trimming. Found here are approximately 120,000 clones, over 65% of them singletons; the top ten hold 4%. General study points: Prior analysis indicated that the majority of TCR beta V segments exhibited productivity approximately 90% or approximately 30% of the time.

Specimen: PBMCs. The TCR comes from a man aged 35 to 55 in good health and CMV-seropositive.

CDR3: CASSVARENEQFF. The DNA for the CDR3 is TGCGCCAGCAGCGTCGCCCGGGAGAATGAGCAGTTCTTC. The rearrangement uses TRBV5-1 and TRBJ2-1, with D perhaps TRBD2 (6 bases). V dropped 4 bases and J dropped 7 bases, with 12 bases sitting between them. The CDR3 length is 13 residues. Germline CDR1 is SGHRS and CDR2 is YFSETQ.